The clone carrying this T cell receptor beta chain was found a few times. The antigen is unknown. The V gene end was trimmed by 4 bases and the J gene end by 4 bases; junction bases not matched to a gene: 14. The CDR3 loop spans 17 amino acids. Germline values: CDR1 SGHDN, CDR2 FVKESK. The data stem from a study of T cells in Graves' hyperthyroidism and ophthalmopathy. Notes on the study in general: Most clonotypes that expanded in the thyroid above 0.001 also showed up in blood. Ophthalmopathy prediction by the model preceded onset by a median roughly 6.3 months.

It was uncontrolled infection, other autoimmune disease, pregnancy or lactation that excluded patients. The authors obtained PBMCs from roughly 9.7 ml of fresh peripheral blood. It was RNA transcripts that yielded the amplified TCR beta CDR3 regions. The primer set for the first-round RT-PCR of the TCR CDR3 was HTBI. TCRdb independently ran MiXCR on the multiplex PCR reads; one entry per CDR3 protein. This sample carries fewer than 550,000 distinct CDR3 sequences, about a sixth of them seen once, and the ten largest clones take over 12%. The sequencing input was blood. The J gene is TRBJ2-5, the V gene TRBV14, with 8 bases aligning to TRBD2. The receptor's source is a woman between 18 and 29 years old with Graves' hyperthyroidism. Here the CDR3 reads CASSPGVNRLAGETQYF. The CDR3 nucleotides are TGTGCCAGCAGCCCAGGAGTCAATCGGCTAGCGGGAGAGACCCAGTACTTC.